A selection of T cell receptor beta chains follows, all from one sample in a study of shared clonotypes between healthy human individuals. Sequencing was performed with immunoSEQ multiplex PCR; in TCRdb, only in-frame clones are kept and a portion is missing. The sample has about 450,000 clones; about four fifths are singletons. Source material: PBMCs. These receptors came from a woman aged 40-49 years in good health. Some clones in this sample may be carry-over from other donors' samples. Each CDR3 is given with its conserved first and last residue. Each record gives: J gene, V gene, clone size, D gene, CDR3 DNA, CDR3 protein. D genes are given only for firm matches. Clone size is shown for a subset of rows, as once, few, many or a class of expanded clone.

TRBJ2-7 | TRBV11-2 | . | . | TGTGCCAGCAGCCTGACCTCCTACGAGCAGTACTTC | CASSLTSYEQYF
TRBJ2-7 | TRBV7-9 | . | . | TGTGCCAGCAGCTTAGGTGGTGGTTCCTACGAGCAGTACTTC | CASSLGGGSYEQYF
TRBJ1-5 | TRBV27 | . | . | TGTGCCAGCAGTGGAGGGCTGTATCAGCCCCAGCATTTT | CASSGGLYQPQHF
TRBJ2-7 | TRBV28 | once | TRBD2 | TGTGCCAGCAGTTTCGGGACTAGCGGCTACGAGCAGTACTTC | CASSFGTSGYEQYF
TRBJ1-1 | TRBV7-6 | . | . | TGTGCCAGCAGCCCACCCCTCGGCGGGGCTGAAGCTTTCTTT | CASSPPLGGAEAFF
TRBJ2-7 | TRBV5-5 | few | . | TGTGCCAGCAGCCCCGCCGCACAGGGTATGGTCTACGAGCAGTACTTC | CASSPAAQGMVYEQYF
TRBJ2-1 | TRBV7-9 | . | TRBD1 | TGTGCCAGCAGTCAACCGGGACAGGGATGGAATGAGCAGTTCTTC | CASSQPGQGWNEQFF
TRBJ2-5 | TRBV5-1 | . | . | TGCGCCAGCAGCTTGGGGGTCTCTGAAGAGACCCAGTACTTC | CASSLGVSEETQYF
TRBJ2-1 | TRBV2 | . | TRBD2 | TGTGCCAGCACCCTGACTAGCGGCCACTACAATGAGCAGTTCTTC | CASTLTSGHYNEQFF
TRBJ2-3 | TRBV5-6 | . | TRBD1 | TGTGCCAGCAGCTTACCACAGGGGGACACAGATACGCAGTATTTT | CASSLPQGDTDTQYF
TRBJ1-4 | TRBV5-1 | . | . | TGCGCCAGCAGCTCGTTGCAAGACAGCGGAGAAAAACTGTTTTTT | CASSSLQDSGEKLFF
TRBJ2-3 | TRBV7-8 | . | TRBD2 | TGTGCCAGCAGCCCAGGACTAGCGGGACGCACAGATACGCAGTATTTT | CASSPGLAGRTDTQYF
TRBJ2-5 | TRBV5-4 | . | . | TGTGCCAGCAGCGCCCCTTTGGGGTCCGAAGAGACCCAGTACTTC | CASSAPLGSEETQYF
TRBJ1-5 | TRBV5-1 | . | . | TGCGCCAGCAGCTTGGGTTGGGATGGGGACAATCAGCCCCAGCATTTT | CASSLGWDGDNQPQHF
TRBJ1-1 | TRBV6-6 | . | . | TGTGCCAGCAGTTACCGAGGGGCGGTAGCTTTCTTT | CASSYRGAVAFF
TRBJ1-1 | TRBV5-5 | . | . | TGTGCCAGCAGCTTGGACACAAACACTGAAGCTTTCTTT | CASSLDTNTEAFF
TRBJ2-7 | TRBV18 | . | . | TGTGCCAGCTCTCCTAAGGGGGTAGATGCGGCCTACGAGCAGTACTTC | CASSPKGVDAAYEQYF
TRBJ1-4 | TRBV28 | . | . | TGTGCCAGCGTCCGGTCCCCTAATGAAAAACTGTTTTTT | CASVRSPNEKLFF
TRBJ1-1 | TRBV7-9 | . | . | TGTGCCAGCAGCATAAGGGGGAACACTGAAGCTTTCTTT | CASSIRGNTEAFF
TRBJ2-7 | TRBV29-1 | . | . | TGCAGCGTTACAGGGTTATCCTACGAGCAGTACTTC | CSVTGLSYEQYF
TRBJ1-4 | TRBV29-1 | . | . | TGCAGCGTTGAAGATAGTAACGGAGAAAAACTGTTTTTT | CSVEDSNGEKLFF
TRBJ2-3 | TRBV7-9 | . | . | TGTGCCAGCAGCCTTTCGTGGGATACGCAGTATTTT | CASSLSWDTQYF
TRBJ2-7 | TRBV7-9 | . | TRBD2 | TGTGCCAGCAGCCCGGGGGGGATCTCCTACGAGCAGTACTTC | CASSPGGISYEQYF
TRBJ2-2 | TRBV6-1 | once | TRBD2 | TGTGCCACCTCGCGGGGGGCGGAAACCGGGGAGCTGTTTTTT | CATSRGAETGELFF
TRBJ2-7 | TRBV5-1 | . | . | TGCGCCAGCAGCCCAGGGACGGGAACCTACACAGCCCTCACCGAGCAGTACTTC | CASSPGTGTYTALTEQYF
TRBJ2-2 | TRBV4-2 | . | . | TGTGCCAGCAGCCAAGATAGGGAAACCGGGGAGCTGTTTTTT | CASSQDRETGELFF
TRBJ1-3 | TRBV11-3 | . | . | TGTGCCAGCAGCCCCCAATGGGTACCTGGAAACACCATATATTTT | CASSPQWVPGNTIYF
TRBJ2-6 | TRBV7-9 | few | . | TGTGCCAGCAGCTTAGTGGGTGGGGCCAACGTCCTGACTTTC | CASSLVGGANVLTF
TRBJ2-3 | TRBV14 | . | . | TGTGCCAGCAGCCGAGCAGGTGTTGCTACGCAGTATTTT | CASSRAGVATQYF
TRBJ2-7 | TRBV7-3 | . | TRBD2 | TGTGCCACCGTAGAGCGGGAGGCCTACGAGCAGTACTTC | CATVEREAYEQYF
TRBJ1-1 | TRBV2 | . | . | TGTGCCAGCGGTGGGCTTAACACTGAAGCTTTCTTT | CASGGLNTEAFF
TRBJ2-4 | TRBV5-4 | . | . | TGTGCCAGCAGCTTGGGGCTCTTTCGGTCCCCCATAGCCAAAAACATTCAGTACTTC | CASSLGLFRSPIAKNIQYF
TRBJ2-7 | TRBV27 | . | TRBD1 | TGTGCCAGCAGTGCCCCGGGACAGGTTCTATACGAGCAGTACTTC | CASSAPGQVLYEQYF
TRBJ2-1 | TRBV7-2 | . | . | TGTGCCAGCAGCTTAGCGCTCGGTTCCTACAATGAGCAGTTCTTC | CASSLALGSYNEQFF